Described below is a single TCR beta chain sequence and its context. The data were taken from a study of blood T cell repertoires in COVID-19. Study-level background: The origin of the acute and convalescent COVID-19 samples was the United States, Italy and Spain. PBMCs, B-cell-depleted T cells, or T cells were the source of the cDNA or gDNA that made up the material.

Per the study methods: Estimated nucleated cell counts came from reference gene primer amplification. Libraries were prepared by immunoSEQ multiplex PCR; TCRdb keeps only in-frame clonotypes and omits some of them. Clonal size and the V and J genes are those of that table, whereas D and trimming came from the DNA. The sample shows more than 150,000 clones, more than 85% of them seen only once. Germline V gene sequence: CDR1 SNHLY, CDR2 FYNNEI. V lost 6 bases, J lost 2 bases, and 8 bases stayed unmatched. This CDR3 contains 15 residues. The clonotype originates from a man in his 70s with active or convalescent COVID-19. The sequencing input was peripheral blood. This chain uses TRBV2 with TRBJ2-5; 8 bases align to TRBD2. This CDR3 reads CASSSLSGAQETQYF. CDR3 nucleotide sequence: TGTGCCAGCAGCTCCCTTAGCGGGGCTCAAGAGACCCAGTACTTC.